This TCR beta chain was recorded in a study of blood T cell repertoires in COVID-19. Study context: The study drew acute and convalescent COVID-19 samples from the United States, Italy and Spain.

This clone was observed a single time. Under the authors' procedure: Amplification from reference gene primers served as the basis for estimated nucleated cell counts. TCRdb's table, derived via immunoSEQ multiplex PCR, lists solely in-frame clones and lacks some. V, J and clone size reflect that table, while D and trimming were determined from the DNA. The sample consists of about 94,000 clones, roughly 74% of them appearing once. Germline CDR1 SQVTM, CDR2 ANQGSEA. This CDR3 contains 13 residues. Trimming took 4 bases from V and 6 from J, leaving 12 bases between them. The clonotype comes from a man in his sixties or seventies with COVID-19, enrolled during active disease. The chain is built from TRBV29-1 and TRBJ1-4, with D maybe TRBD1 (5 bases). Material for sequencing was peripheral blood. The chain's CDR3 is CSVGSLGDEKLFF. CDR3 nucleotides: TGCAGCGTTGGTTCCCTAGGGGATGAAAAACTGTTTTTT.